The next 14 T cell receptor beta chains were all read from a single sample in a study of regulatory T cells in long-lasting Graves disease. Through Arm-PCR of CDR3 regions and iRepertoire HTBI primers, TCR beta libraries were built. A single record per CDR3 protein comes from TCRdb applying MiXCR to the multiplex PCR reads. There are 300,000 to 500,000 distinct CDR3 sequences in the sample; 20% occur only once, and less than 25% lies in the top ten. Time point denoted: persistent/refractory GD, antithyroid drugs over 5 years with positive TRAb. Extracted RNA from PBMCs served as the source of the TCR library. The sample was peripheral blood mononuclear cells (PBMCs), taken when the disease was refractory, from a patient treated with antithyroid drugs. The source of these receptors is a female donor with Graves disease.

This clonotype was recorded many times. CDR3 bases: TGTGCCAGCAGCTTAGTTGTGGGGCCCAATCAGCCCCAGCATTTT. This encodes CASSLVVGPNQPQHF. The V gene is TRBV7-2, the J gene TRBJ1-5, with D possibly being TRBD1 (5 bases). CDR3 length: 15 amino acids. Between the trimmed V and J ends, which lost 1 base and 3 bases, there was a span of 10 bases. Germline CDR1 and CDR2: SGHTA and FQGNSA.

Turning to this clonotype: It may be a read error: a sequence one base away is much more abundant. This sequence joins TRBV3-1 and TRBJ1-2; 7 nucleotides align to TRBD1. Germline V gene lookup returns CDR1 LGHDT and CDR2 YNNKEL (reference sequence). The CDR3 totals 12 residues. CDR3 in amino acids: CASSPGTAGYAF. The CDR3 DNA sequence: TGTGCCAGCAGCCCCGGGACAGCTGGCTACGCCTTC.

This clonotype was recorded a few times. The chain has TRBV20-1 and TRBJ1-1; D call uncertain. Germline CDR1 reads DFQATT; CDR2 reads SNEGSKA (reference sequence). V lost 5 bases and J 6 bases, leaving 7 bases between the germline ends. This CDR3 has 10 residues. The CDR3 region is CSAARAEAFF. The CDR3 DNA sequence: TGCAGTGCTGCCCGGGCTGAAGCTTTCTTT.

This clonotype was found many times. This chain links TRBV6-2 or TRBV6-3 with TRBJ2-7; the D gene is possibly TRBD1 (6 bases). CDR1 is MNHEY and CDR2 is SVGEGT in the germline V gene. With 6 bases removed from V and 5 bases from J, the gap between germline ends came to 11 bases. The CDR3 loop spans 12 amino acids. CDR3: CASRGNRDEQYF. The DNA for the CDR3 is TGTGCCAGCAGGGGAAACAGGGACGAGCAGTACTTC.

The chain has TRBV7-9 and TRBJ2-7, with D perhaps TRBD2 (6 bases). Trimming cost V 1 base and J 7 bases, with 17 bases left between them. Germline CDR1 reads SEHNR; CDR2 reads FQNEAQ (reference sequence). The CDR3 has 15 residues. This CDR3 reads CASSLVAGSAGEQYF. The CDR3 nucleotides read TGTGCCAGCAGCTTAGTTGCGGGGAGTGCGGGTGAGCAGTACTTC.

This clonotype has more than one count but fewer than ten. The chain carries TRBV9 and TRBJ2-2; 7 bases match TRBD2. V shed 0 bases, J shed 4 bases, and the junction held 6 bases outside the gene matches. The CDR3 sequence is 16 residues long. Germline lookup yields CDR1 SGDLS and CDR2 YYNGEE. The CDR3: CASSVGQAGSTGELFF. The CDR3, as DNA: TGTGCCAGCAGCGTAGGTCAAGCGGGAAGCACCGGGGAGCTGTTTTTT.

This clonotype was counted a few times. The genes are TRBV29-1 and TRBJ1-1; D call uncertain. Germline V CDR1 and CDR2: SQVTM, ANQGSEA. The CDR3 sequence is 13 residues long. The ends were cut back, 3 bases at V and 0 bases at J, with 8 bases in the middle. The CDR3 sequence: CSVDHEMNTEAFF. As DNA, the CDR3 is TGCAGCGTTGATCACGAGATGAACACTGAAGCTTTCTTT.

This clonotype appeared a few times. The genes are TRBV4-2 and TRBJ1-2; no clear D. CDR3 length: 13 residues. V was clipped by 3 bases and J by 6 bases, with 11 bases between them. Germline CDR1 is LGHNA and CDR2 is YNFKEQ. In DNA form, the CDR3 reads TGTGCCAGCAGCCAGCGCCTGACGGATGGCTACACCTTC. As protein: CASSQRLTDGYTF.

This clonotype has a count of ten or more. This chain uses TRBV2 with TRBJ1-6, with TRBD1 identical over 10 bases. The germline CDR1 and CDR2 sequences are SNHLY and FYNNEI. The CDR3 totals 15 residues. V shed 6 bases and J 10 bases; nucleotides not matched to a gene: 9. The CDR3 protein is CASSPRTGGQSPLHF. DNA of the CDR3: TGTGCCAGCAGCCCCCGGACAGGGGGACAATCACCCCTCCACTTT.

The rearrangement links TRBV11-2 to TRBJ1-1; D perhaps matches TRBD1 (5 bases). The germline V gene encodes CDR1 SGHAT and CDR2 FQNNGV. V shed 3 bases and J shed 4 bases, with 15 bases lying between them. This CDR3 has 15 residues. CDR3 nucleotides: TGTGCCAGCAGCTTGGGTCCGGGGCTGGGCACTGAAGCTTTCTTT. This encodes CASSLGPGLGTEAFF.

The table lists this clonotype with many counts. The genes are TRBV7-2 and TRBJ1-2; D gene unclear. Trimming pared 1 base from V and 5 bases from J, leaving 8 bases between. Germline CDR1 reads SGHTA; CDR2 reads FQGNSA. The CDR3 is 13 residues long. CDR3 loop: CASSLELGYGYTF. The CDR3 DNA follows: TGTGCCAGCAGCTTAGAATTGGGTTATGGCTACACCTTC.

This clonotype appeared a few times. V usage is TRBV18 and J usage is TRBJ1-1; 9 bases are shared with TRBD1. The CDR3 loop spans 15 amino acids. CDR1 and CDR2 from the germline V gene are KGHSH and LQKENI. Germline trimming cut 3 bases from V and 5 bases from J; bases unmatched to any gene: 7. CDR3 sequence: CASSPPTGGHTEAFF. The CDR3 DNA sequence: TGTGCCAGCTCACCCCCGACAGGGGGTCATACTGAAGCTTTCTTT.

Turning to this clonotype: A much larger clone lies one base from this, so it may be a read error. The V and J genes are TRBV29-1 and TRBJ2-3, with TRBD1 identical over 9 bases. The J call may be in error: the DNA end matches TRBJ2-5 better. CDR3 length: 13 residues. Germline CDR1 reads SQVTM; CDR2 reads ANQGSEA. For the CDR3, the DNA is TGCAGCGTCACAGGGGGCCTTCGGGGGACCCAGTACTTC. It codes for CSVTGGLRGTQYF.

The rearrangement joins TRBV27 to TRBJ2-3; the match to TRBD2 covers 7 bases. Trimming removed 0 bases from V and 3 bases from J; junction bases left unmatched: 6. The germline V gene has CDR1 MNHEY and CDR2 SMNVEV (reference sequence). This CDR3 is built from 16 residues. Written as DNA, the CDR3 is TGTGCCAGCAGTTTATCGGCGGGAGTACTTACAGATACGCAGTATTTT. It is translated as CASSLSAGVLTDTQYF.